These 32 T cell receptor beta chains were all obtained from the same sample, sequenced in a study of cytomegalovirus exposure and HLA in healthy donors. Both 60 Vbeta primers and 13 Jbeta primers went into the PCR. TCRdb's copy holds only in-frame clones and misses some; the assay was immunoSEQ multiplex PCR. The table shows about 120,000 clones, with around three fifths occurring only once. Sequencing was performed on PBMCs. These receptors were obtained from a woman aged 40-49 years in good health and CMV-seropositive.

The chain combines TRBV6-5 with TRBJ2-1; TRBD2 agrees at 8 bases. This CDR3 has 16 amino acids. V was pared by 2 bases and J by 7 bases, with 10 bases of the junction left unmatched. Germline V lookup: CDR1 MNHEY, CDR2 SVGAGI. The CDR3 reads CASSYTTAGADNEQFF. CDR3 bases: TGTGCCAGCAGTTACACCACAGCGGGAGCTGATAATGAGCAGTTCTTC.

V and J are TRBV7-3 and TRBJ2-1, with 9 bases matching TRBD2. The trim removed 4 bases at V and 0 bases at J, leaving 1 base unmatched. CDR3 size: 15 residues. Germline CDR1 is SGHTA and CDR2 is FQGTGA. The CDR3 nucleotides are TGTGCCAGCAGCTCGACTAGCGGCTCCTACAATGAGCAGTTCTTC. Translating gives CASSSTSGSYNEQFF.

This clone showed up just a few times. This chain links TRBV10-3 with TRBJ2-7; 8 positions agree with TRBD1. The CDR3 consists of 16 residues. V was clipped by 6 bases and J by 0 bases; unmatched bases: 10. CDR1 and CDR2 (germline): ENHRY, SYGVKD. The CDR3 loop is CAISPRTGMSSYEQYF. The CDR3 nucleotides read TGTGCCATCAGCCCCCGGACAGGGATGAGCTCCTACGAGCAGTACTTC.

This clone has just a few counts. This chain links TRBV7-3 with TRBJ2-5; 9 bases are a match to TRBD2. V gave up 0 bases and J gave up 5 bases; unmatched junction bases: 7. The CDR3 runs 16 residues. Germline V gives CDR1 SGHTA, CDR2 FQGTGA. CDR3 nucleotides: TGTGCCAGCAGCTTAACGATTACTAGCGGGCAGGAGACCCAGTACTTC. Translated: CASSLTITSGQETQYF. Variable domain in full (rest from reference TRBV7-3 and TRBJ2-5): GAGVSQTPSNKVTEKGKYVELRCDPISGHTALYWYRQSLGQGPEFLIYFQGTGAADDSGLPNDRFFAVRPEGSVSTLKIQRTERGDSAVYLCASSLTITSGQETQYFGPGTRLLVL.

This clone is a singleton in its sample. V is TRBV28 and J is TRBJ2-2, with D possibly being TRBD1 (6 bases). Trimming pared 7 bases from V and 6 bases from J, leaving 18 bases between. This CDR3 comprises 15 residues. Per the germline V gene, CDR1 is MDHEN and CDR2 is SYDVKM. The CDR3 coding sequence is TGTGCCAGCACCAGAACAGGGCCCACTGCCGGGGAGCTGTTTTTT. Translation: CASTRTGPTAGELFF.

This clone was seen a handful of times. The chain uses TRBV19 and TRBJ2-5; TRBD1 is a possible D gene (6 bases). V shed 5 bases and J shed 2 bases, with 6 bases lying between them. In germline, CDR1 is LNHDA, CDR2 SQIVND (reference sequence). The CDR3 covers 12 residues. The CDR3 sequence is CASSGQQETQYF. As DNA, the CDR3 is TGTGCCAGTAGTGGACAGCAAGAGACCCAGTACTTC. The variable domain in full, with the rest retrieved from reference TRBV19 and TRBJ2-5, is DGGITQSPKYLFRKEGQNVTLSCEQNLNHDAMYWYRQDPGQGLRLIYYSQIVNDFQKGDIAEGYSVSREKKESFPLTVTSAQKNPTAFYLCASSGQQETQYFGPGTRLLVL.

This clone was picked up a small number of times. The V call is TRBV5-1, the J call TRBJ2-2; 8 bases line up with TRBD2. Germline CDR1 is SGHRS and CDR2 is YFSETQ. V shed 4 bases and J 6 bases; nucleotides not matched to a gene: 14. This CDR3 contains 17 residues. The CDR3 is CASSPDLAGGASGELFF. DNA for the CDR3: TGCGCCAGCAGCCCCGACTTGGCGGGGGGCGCTTCCGGGGAGCTGTTTTTT. Together with reference TRBV5-1 and TRBJ2-2, the CDR3 gives the full variable domain: KAGVTQTPRYLIKTRGQQVTLSCSPISGHRSVSWYQQTPGQGLQFLFEYFSETQRNKGNFPGRFSGRQFSNSRSEMNVSTLELGDSALYLCASSPDLAGGASGELFFGEGSRLTVL.

This clone was recorded a few times. In DNA, the CDR3 is TGTGCCAGCAGTTACGAGACTAGCGGGCCTTACGAGCAGTACTTC. The encoded protein is CASSYETSGPYEQYF. This chain joins TRBV6-5 and TRBJ2-7, with 10 positions matching TRBD2. The CDR3 extends over 15 amino acids. Germline CDR1 reads MNHEY; CDR2 reads SVGAGI. The V segment lost 2 bases and the J segment 4 bases; nucleotides outside the gene matches: 5.

This clone was seen just once. CDR3 sequence reads: CSVAGAGEQYF. Written as DNA, the CDR3 is TGCAGCGTTGCAGGGGCGGGCGAGCAGTACTTC. The chain recombines TRBV29-1 with TRBJ2-7, with a possible D match to TRBD1 (6 bases). Trimming stripped 4 bases from V and 6 bases from J, with 10 bases between. The CDR3 length is 11 residues. Per germline, CDR1 SQVTM and CDR2 ANQGSEA.

This clone has a handful of counts. The CDR3 region is CASSLSGSSGSTDTQYF. The CDR3 nucleotides are TGCGCCAGCAGCTTGTCCGGGTCGAGCGGTAGCACAGATACGCAGTATTTT. The V call is TRBV5-1, the J call TRBJ2-3, with a tentative D call TRBD2 (5 bases). Germline CDR1 and CDR2: SGHRS and YFSETQ. The CDR3 sequence is 17 residues long. With 1 base removed from V and 0 bases from J, the gap between germline ends came to 15 bases.

The chain uses TRBV23-1 and TRBJ2-4, with no clear D. TRBV23-1 is flagged as an ORF with uncertain function. With 6 bases removed from V and 2 bases from J, the gap between germline ends came to 11 bases. CDR3 length: 14 residues. The CDR3 DNA follows: TGCGCCAGCAGCCCTAGGCTGTCCAAAAACATTCAGTACTTC. As protein: CASSPRLSKNIQYF.

This rearrangement joins TRBV19 to TRBJ1-1; maybe TRBD1 (6 bases). The V end was cut by 4 bases, the J end by 1 base, with 10 bases between. This CDR3 comprises 14 residues. CDR1 is LNHDA and CDR2 is SQIVND in the germline V gene (reference sequence). The CDR3 protein is CASSKQGWNTEAFF. CDR3 DNA: TGTGCCAGTAGTAAACAGGGATGGAACACTGAAGCTTTCTTT.

This rearrangement joins TRBV5-1 to TRBJ2-2; TRBD1 agrees at 10 bases. Trimming at V came to 1 base and at J to 5 bases, leaving 8 bases not matched to a gene. This CDR3 region has 17 residues. Germline V gene data show CDR1 as SGHRS and CDR2 as YFSETQ. The CDR3 here is CASSLKPGTGVTGELFF. The CDR3 nucleotides read TGCGCCAGCAGCTTGAAGCCCGGGACAGGGGTAACCGGGGAGCTGTTTTTT.

This chain connects TRBV7-2 to TRBJ1-2, with 7 bases fitting TRBD1. CDR3 size: 16 residues. Unmatched junction bases numbered 12, after V lost 2 bases and J lost 6 bases. The V gene's germline CDR1 is SGHTA and CDR2 FQGNSA. The CDR3: CASSLNRLGQSDGYTF. CDR3 nucleotide sequence: TGTGCCAGCAGCTTAAACCGATTGGGACAGAGCGATGGCTACACCTTC.

The genes are TRBV5-1 and TRBJ2-3; 11 nucleotides agree with TRBD2. Unmatched junction bases numbered 11, after V lost 4 bases and J lost 4 bases. Germline CDR1 and CDR2: SGHRS and YFSETQ. This CDR3 spans 17 amino acids. CDR3 sequence reads: CASSLAFSGGASDTQYF. The CDR3 bases are TGCGCCAGCAGCCTTGCCTTTAGCGGGGGGGCATCAGATACGCAGTATTTT.

The V and J genes are TRBV7-8 and TRBJ2-1; TRBD2 matches 11 bases. Germline V lookup: CDR1 SGHVS, CDR2 FQNEAQ. Trimming cost V 3 bases and J 7 bases; bases outside gene matches: 2. CDR3 length: 14 amino acids. As DNA, the CDR3 is TGTGCCAGCAGCTTGGTAGCGGGAGGGAATGAGCAGTTCTTC. Protein sequence: CASSLVAGGNEQFF.

This chain connects TRBV6-5 to TRBJ2-7; 7 bases agree with TRBD1. The CDR3 runs 15 residues. V lost 0 bases and J lost 7; bases outside the gene matches: 9. Germline loops: CDR1 MNHEY, CDR2 SVGAGI. CDR3 protein: CASSYSKNRGWEQYF. The CDR3 DNA reads as TGTGCCAGCAGTTACTCTAAGAACAGGGGTTGGGAGCAGTACTTC.

This rearrangement joins TRBV5-1 to TRBJ2-1; 13 nucleotides line up with TRBD2. J gave up 5 bases and V 0 bases, and 23 bases lay outside the gene matches. Germline V CDR1 and CDR2: SGHRS, YFSETQ. The CDR3 runs to 23 residues. The CDR3 protein is CASSLAPARSPGTSGVLDNEQFF. The DNA for the CDR3 is TGCGCCAGCAGCTTGGCCCCGGCCCGAAGCCCCGGGACTAGCGGGGTGTTGGACAATGAGCAGTTCTTC.

This sequence joins TRBV10-2 and TRBJ2-2, with 7 bases that match TRBD2. There are 16 residues in the CDR3. Per germline, CDR1 WSHSY and CDR2 SAAADI. The ends lost 6 bases at V and 5 bases at J; junction bases unmatched: 12. The CDR3: CASRGGIDPLTGELFF. CDR3 in DNA: TGCGCCAGCAGGGGAGGGATAGACCCCTTAACCGGGGAGCTGTTTTTT.

The chain links TRBV5-1 to TRBJ1-1; 11 bases are a match to TRBD1. Trimming removed 0 bases from V and 6 bases from J; junction bases left unmatched: 7. This CDR3 is built from 16 residues. Germline CDR1 SGHRS, CDR2 YFSETQ. CDR3 sequence (DNA): TGCGCCAGCAGCTTGGGGACAGGGGGCAGACGGGCTGAAGCTTTCTTT. Encoded protein: CASSLGTGGRRAEAFF.

CDR3 nucleotides: TGTGCCCTTCGACTAGCGGGAACGGGTGAGCAGTTCTTC. This gives the protein CALRLAGTGEQFF. The V call is TRBV10-3, the J call TRBJ2-1; TRBD2 aligns across 11 bases. Germline V CDR1 and CDR2: ENHRY, SYGVKD. The V gene end was trimmed by 11 bases and the J gene end by 9 bases; junction bases not matched to a gene: 9. There are 13 residues in the CDR3.

In its sample, this clone was seen a few times. This chain connects TRBV9 to TRBJ1-1; D is ambiguous. CDR1 and CDR2 from the germline V gene are SGDLS and YYNGEE. Trimming pared 4 bases from V and 6 bases from J, leaving 16 bases between. The CDR3 length is 14 residues. The CDR3 nucleotides are TGTGCCAGCAGCCGGGAAGGGAGTATGGCTGAAGCTTTCTTT. Translating it yields CASSREGSMAEAFF.

This rearrangement joins TRBV28 to TRBJ2-7, with TRBD2 identical over 9 bases. CDR1 is MDHEN, CDR2 SYDVKM, per germline. The CDR3 has 14 amino acids. Trimming at V came to 5 bases and at J to 6 bases, leaving 8 bases not matched to a gene. The CDR3 loop is CASSVAGDLGEQYF. The CDR3 region has the DNA TGTGCCAGCAGTGTAGCGGGAGATTTAGGCGAGCAGTACTTC.

The chain couples TRBV29-1 to TRBJ1-2; D is perhaps TRBD1 (5 bases). Germline V gene data show CDR1 as SQVTM and CDR2 as ANQGSEA. There are 13 residues in the CDR3. Trimming took off 6 bases at V and 4 bases at J, with 15 bases between the two ends. The CDR3 reads CSVPPSGGYGYTF. The DNA for the CDR3 is TGCAGCGTCCCCCCCTCCGGGGGCTATGGCTACACCTTC.

The chain has TRBV30 and TRBJ1-4; 8 positions match TRBD1. Germline CDR1 GTSNPN, CDR2 SVGIG (reference sequence). The CDR3 runs 13 residues. After removal of 5 bases from V and 8 bases from J, the junction contained 7 bases not matched to a gene. The CDR3 nucleotides read TGTGCCTGGCAACAGGGGGGTGAAGAAAAACTGTTTTTT. This encodes CAWQQGGEEKLFF. Full variable domain (outside the CDR3, taken from reference TRBV30 and TRBJ1-4): SQTIHQWPATLVQPVGSPLSLECTVEGTSNPNLYWYRQAAGRGLQLLFYSVGIGQISSEVPQNLSASRPQDRQFILSSKKLLLSDSGFYLCAWQQGGEEKLFFGSGTQLSVL.

This chain joins TRBV6-5 and TRBJ1-2; D unresolved. Trimming shortened V by 0 bases and J by 5 bases, and 10 bases separated the two germline ends. This CDR3 comprises 14 residues. Germline lookup yields CDR1 MNHEY and CDR2 SVGAGI. The CDR3, as DNA: TGTGCCAGCAGTTACTCGGTTAGGAGTTATGGCTACACCTTC. Translating it yields CASSYSVRSYGYTF.

This sequence joins TRBV27 and TRBJ2-7; D might be TRBD2 (6 bases). Between the trimmed V and J ends, which lost 4 bases and 6 bases, there was a span of 16 bases. The CDR3 sequence is 14 residues long. Germline CDR1 and CDR2: MNHEY and SMNVEV (reference sequence). The CDR3 sequence: CASSSLRAGPEQYF. The CDR3 region has the DNA TGTGCCAGCAGTTCCTTGCGGGCGGGACCCGAGCAGTACTTC.

The rearrangement joins TRBV10-3 to TRBJ1-4; D may be TRBD1 (5 bases). CDR1 and CDR2 (germline): ENHRY, SYGVKD. Trimming left V 3 bases short and J 0 bases short, with 14 bases between. CDR3 length equals 17 residues. The CDR3 region has the DNA TGTGCCATCAGTGATGGGGGGGGAACCTCAACTAATGAAAAACTGTTTTTT. Translating it yields CAISDGGGTSTNEKLFF.

The V call is TRBV30, the J call TRBJ1-1; D is uncertain. The germline V gene has CDR1 GTSNPN and CDR2 SVGIG (reference sequence). The CDR3 is made up of 12 amino acids. Deletions cut 4 bases from V and 3 bases from J, with 9 bases between. The CDR3 region has the DNA TGTGCCTGGACAAGAGGGTACACTGAAGCTTTCTTT. Amino acids: CAWTRGYTEAFF.

The chain uses TRBV5-1 and TRBJ2-7; 7 bases are a match to TRBD2. The CDR3 covers 18 residues. V shed 0 bases and J 1 base; nucleotides not matched to a gene: 13. Germline V gene lookup returns CDR1 SGHRS and CDR2 YFSETQ. In DNA, the CDR3 is TGCGCCAGCAGCTTGGAGGACCCCCGGCGGGAGATATCCTACGAGCAGTACTTC. It yields the protein CASSLEDPRREISYEQYF.

The gene calls are TRBV28 and TRBJ2-7, with a possible D match to TRBD1 (6 bases). The CDR3 has 14 amino acids. Per germline, CDR1 MDHEN and CDR2 SYDVKM. Trimming pared 4 bases from V and 3 bases from J, leaving 13 bases between. This CDR3 is CASSSRTRGYEQYF. The CDR3 region has the DNA TGTGCCAGCAGTTCGAGGACCAGGGGCTACGAGCAGTACTTC. Full variable domain (missing parts from reference TRBV28 and TRBJ2-7): DVKVTQSSRYLVKRTGEKVFLECVQDMDHENMFWYRQDPGLGLRLIYFSYDVKMKEKGDIPEGYSVSREKKERFSLILESASTNQTSMYLCASSSRTRGYEQYFGPGTRLTVT.

This chain links TRBV18 with TRBJ2-1, with 7 bases matching TRBD1. The V gene's germline CDR1 is KGHSH and CDR2 LQKENI. The CDR3 is made up of 16 amino acids. V shed 6 bases, J shed 0 bases, and the junction held 8 bases outside the gene matches. The CDR3: CASSAGTVVSYNEQFF. CDR3 nucleotides: TGTGCCAGCTCCGCTGGGACAGTCGTCTCCTACAATGAGCAGTTCTTC.